One sample yielded the 30 T cell receptor beta chains listed below, sequenced in a study of early T cells in non-severe SARS-CoV-2 infection. TCRdb redid the calling of the 5' RACE reads with MiXCR, one entry per CDR3 protein. The table includes tens of thousands of distinct CDR3 sequences, roughly 5.7% detected once. The sequenced sample consisted of whole blood. These receptors were taken from an adult who was a healthcare worker with PCR-confirmed SARS-CoV-2 infection or an uninfected control (not recorded which).

This clonotype was seen many times. The rearrangement links TRBV11-2 to TRBJ1-3; no definite D call. CDR3 length: 15 amino acids. V was pared by 4 bases and J by 6 bases, with 16 bases between. Germline CDR1 is SGHAT and CDR2 is FQNNGV. In DNA form, the CDR3 reads TGTGCCAGCAGCTCATCCCCATCAGCGGCAAACACCATATATTTT. Protein sequence: CASSSSPSAANTIYF.

The V gene is TRBV7-8, the J gene TRBJ2-7, with D uncertain. Germline V gene lookup returns CDR1 SGHVS and CDR2 FQNEAQ. The length of the CDR3 is 15 residues. V was shortened by 3 bases and J by 0 bases, with 12 bases between the two germline ends. CDR3 nucleotide sequence: TGTGCCAGCAGCTTTCGACTCGGTAGCTCCTACGAGCAGTACTTC. Its translation is CASSFRLGSSYEQYF.

This clonotype showed up many times. This chain connects TRBV11-2 to TRBJ2-1, with D uncertain. Trimming pared 1 base from V and 7 bases from J, leaving 8 bases between. Looked up from germline, CDR1 is SGHAT and CDR2 is FQNNGV. The CDR3 length is 13 residues. CDR3 region: CASSLGPRNEQFF. The CDR3 bases are TGTGCCAGCAGCTTAGGTCCGAGGAATGAGCAGTTCTTC.

The chain carries TRBV28 and TRBJ1-4, with D maybe TRBD1 (6 bases). This CDR3 is built from 14 residues. The V and J ends lost 4 bases and 4 bases respectively, with 10 bases between them. The germline V gene has CDR1 MDHEN and CDR2 SYDVKM. The CDR3 DNA follows: TGTGCCAGCAGTTCCCGGGGGCTTAATGAAAAACTGTTTTTT. This gives the protein CASSSRGLNEKLFF.

This clonotype has more than one count but fewer than ten. The chain employs TRBV7-9 and TRBJ1-5; 9 nucleotides line up with TRBD1. V gave up 1 base and J gave up 5 bases; unmatched junction bases: 3. The length of the CDR3 is 15 residues. Germline lookup yields CDR1 SEHNR and CDR2 FQNEAQ (reference sequence). Here the CDR3 DNA reads TGTGCCAGCAGCTTAGGGACAGGGGAATATCAGCCCCAGCATTTT. This codes for CASSLGTGEYQPQHF.

This clonotype has a handful of counts. V gene TRBV28 combines with J gene TRBJ2-7; 9 bases map to TRBD2. The CDR3 extends over 16 amino acids. V was pared by 7 bases and J by 5 bases, with 15 bases of the junction left unmatched. Germline values: CDR1 MDHEN, CDR2 SYDVKM. This CDR3 is CASNLGGASGMNEQYF. The CDR3 nucleotides read TGTGCCAGCAACCTGGGGGGGGCTAGCGGGATGAACGAGCAGTACTTC.

This clonotype was observed a few times. V usage is TRBV20-1 and J usage is TRBJ2-1; 7 nucleotides line up with TRBD2. CDR3 length equals 14 residues. The germline V gene encodes CDR1 DFQATT and CDR2 SNEGSKA (reference sequence). V was pared by 6 bases and J by 6 bases, with 11 bases of the junction left unmatched. The CDR3 DNA reads as TGCAGTGCAAAAGTGGGAGGGCCAGGCAATGAGCAGTTCTTC. Translation: CSAKVGGPGNEQFF.

In this sample, this clonotype turned up a few times. The rearrangement uses TRBV20-1 and TRBJ2-2; 12 bases match TRBD2. The CDR3 is 18 amino acids. V gave up 5 bases and J gave up 5 bases; unmatched junction bases: 15. In germline, CDR1 is DFQATT, CDR2 SNEGSKA (reference sequence). CDR3: CSAPLRLAGDMVTGELFF. DNA of the CDR3: TGCAGTGCTCCCCTTAGACTAGCGGGAGATATGGTGACCGGGGAGCTGTTTTTT.

This clonotype has at least ten counts. The rearrangement links TRBV28 to TRBJ2-3, with D unclear. The CDR3 is 12 residues long. In germline, CDR1 is MDHEN, CDR2 SYDVKM. V was trimmed by 6 bases and J by 2 bases, leaving 6 bases between them. CDR3 in amino acids: CASSPFTDTQYF. The CDR3 region has the DNA TGTGCCAGCAGCCCGTTCACAGATACGCAGTATTTT.

This clonotype was seen at least ten times. V and J are TRBV29-1 and TRBJ2-2; D is tentatively TRBD1 or TRBD2 (5 bases each). Germline V lookup: CDR1 SQVTM, CDR2 ANQGSEA. V was pared by 4 bases and J by 7 bases, with 10 bases between. This CDR3 region has 12 residues. CDR3 DNA: TGCAGCGTTGGAGGGACGATCGGGGAGCTGTTTTTT. This translates into CSVGGTIGELFF.

This clonotype was counted ten times or more. The rearrangement uses TRBV25-1 and TRBJ2-7; D is undetermined. Germline CDR1 is MGHDK and CDR2 is SYGVNS. V shed 5 bases and J shed 0 bases, with 14 bases lying between them. This CDR3 has 15 amino acids. The CDR3, as DNA: TGTGCCAGCAGTCCCTCTAAGGGCCCCTCCTACGAGCAGTACTTC. Amino acid sequence: CASSPSKGPSYEQYF.

This clonotype has at least ten counts. This chain links TRBV28 with TRBJ1-1; tentative D call: TRBD1 (5 bases). The germline V gene has CDR1 MDHEN and CDR2 SYDVKM. Trimming cost V 7 bases and J 4 bases, with 13 bases left between them. The CDR3 totals 13 residues. Here the CDR3 reads CASTLGQITEAFF. Written as DNA, the CDR3 is TGTGCCAGCACCTTGGGGCAAATCACTGAAGCTTTCTTT.

This clonotype was counted many times. In nucleotides, the CDR3 is TGTGCCAGCAACCTGGACAGATTCGCGAACACCGGGGAGCTGTTTTTT. It encodes CASNLDRFANTGELFF. The gene calls are TRBV12-3 or TRBV12-4 and TRBJ2-2, with D tentatively TRBD1 (6 bases). Deletions cut 7 bases from V and 0 bases from J, with 15 bases between. The CDR3 totals 16 residues.

This clonotype was seen many times. This sequence joins TRBV4-1 and TRBJ1-2, with D uncertain. The CDR3 sequence is 12 residues long. Germline V gives CDR1 MGHRA, CDR2 YSYEKL. Trimming cost V 1 base and J 7 bases, with 7 bases left between them. The CDR3 sequence is CASSQVLGGYTF. The CDR3 DNA follows: TGCGCCAGCAGCCAAGTTCTGGGTGGCTACACCTTC.

This clonotype was seen a handful of times. This chain joins TRBV7-9 and TRBJ2-5, with 10 bases aligning to TRBD2. The CDR3 contains 13 residues. CDR1 SEHNR and CDR2 FQNEAQ come from the germline V gene (reference sequence). The J segment lost 5 bases and the V segment lost 10 bases, leaving 7 bases of the junction unmatched. In DNA form, the CDR3 reads TGTGCCACCGCTAGCGGGAGAAGCGAGACCCAGTACTTC. Protein product: CATASGRSETQYF.

V and J are TRBV10-3 and TRBJ2-2; no definite D call. This CDR3 is 14 amino acids long. V was clipped by 3 bases and J by 0 bases, with 5 bases between them. CDR1 ENHRY and CDR2 SYGVKD come from the germline V gene. As DNA, the CDR3 is TGTGCCATCAGTGATCAGGCGAACACCGGGGAGCTGTTTTTT. Translated, it gives CAISDQANTGELFF.

This clonotype was seen at least ten times. J is TRBJ2-7 and V is TRBV28, with 10 positions matching TRBD2. The germline CDR1 and CDR2 sequences are MDHEN and SYDVKM. The CDR3 has 13 residues. V was clipped by 10 bases and J by 4 bases; unmatched bases: 7. CDR3 nucleotide sequence: TGTGCCACCGGGACTAGCGTTCTTTACGAGCAGTACTTC. Residues: CATGTSVLYEQYF.

The chain is built from TRBV13 and TRBJ2-7, with 12 bases matching TRBD1. This CDR3 contains 14 residues. The trim removed 5 bases at V and 7 bases at J, leaving 6 bases unmatched. Germline V CDR1 and CDR2: PRHDT, FYEKMQ (reference sequence). The CDR3 nucleotides read TGTGCCAGCAGCACGGGACAGGGGGCTAGGGAGCAGTACTTC. Translating it yields CASSTGQGAREQYF.

This clonotype was observed at least ten times. The V gene is TRBV2, the J gene TRBJ1-3; no clear D. V lost 6 bases and J lost 4, with 19 bases in between. The CDR3 loop spans 16 amino acids. CDR1 and CDR2 (germline): SNHLY, FYNNEI. The DNA of the CDR3 is TGTGCCAGCAGCATGGGTGGCAGCGGAGCGGGAAACACCATATATTTT. Protein: CASSMGGSGAGNTIYF.

The V call is TRBV24-1, the J call TRBJ2-1; no clear D gene. The germline V and J ends were trimmed by 11 bases and 5 bases, with 18 bases remaining between them. The V gene's germline CDR1 is KGHDR and CDR2 SFDVKD. This CDR3 is built from 14 residues. The CDR3 sequence is CAITGALKDNEQFF. CDR3 nucleotides: TGTGCCATCACCGGAGCGCTAAAGGACAATGAGCAGTTCTTC.

In this sample, this clonotype turned up many times. V gene TRBV28 combines with J gene TRBJ2-5, with TRBD1 identical over 9 bases. This CDR3 has 15 residues. After removal of 5 bases from V and 4 bases from J, the junction contained 8 bases not matched to a gene. CDR1 and CDR2 (germline): MDHEN, SYDVKM. CDR3 amino acids: CASSLGQGIGETQYF. The CDR3 DNA sequence: TGTGCCAGCAGTCTAGGACAGGGGATTGGAGAGACCCAGTACTTC.

V usage is TRBV3-2 and J usage is TRBJ2-2; the DNA was not compared with TRBD1, the D call given in the table. TRBV3-2 is a recognized pseudogene. The CDR3 consists of 14 residues. The CDR3 DNA reads as TGTGCCAGCAGCCAGGCAGGGGCAACCGGGGAGCTGTTTTTT. As protein: CASSQAGATGELFF.

This clonotype occurred many times. The chain couples TRBV4-1 to TRBJ1-1; TRBD1 matches 8 bases. Germline V gene lookup returns CDR1 MGHRA and CDR2 YSYEKL. The CDR3 length is 17 residues. V gave up 0 bases and J gave up 2 bases; unmatched junction bases: 8. The CDR3 coding sequence is TGCGCCAGCAGCCAAGACGGGGGACAGGCGACCAACACTGAAGCTTTCTTT. Translating gives CASSQDGGQATNTEAFF.

This clonotype was found many times. V gene TRBV29-1 combines with J gene TRBJ1-1, with a possible D match to TRBD1 (6 bases). Trimming took off 3 bases at V and 2 bases at J, with 13 bases between the two ends. The CDR3 is made up of 14 amino acids. In germline, CDR1 is SQVTM, CDR2 ANQGSEA. CDR3 region: CSVDRGSSNTEAFF. CDR3 DNA sequence: TGCAGCGTTGATAGGGGGAGTAGTAACACTGAAGCTTTCTTT. Together with reference TRBV29-1 and TRBJ1-1, the CDR3 gives the full variable domain: SAVISQKPSRDICQRGTSLTIQCQVDSQVTMMFWYRQQPGQSLTLIATANQGSEATYESGFVIDKFPISRPNLTFSTLTVSNMSPEDSSIYLCSVDRGSSNTEAFFGQGTRLTVV.

This clonotype has a handful of counts. The chain employs TRBV7-8 and TRBJ1-2, with 7 nucleotides matching TRBD1. Germline-derived CDR1 and CDR2 are SGHVS and FQNEAQ. V dropped 5 bases and J dropped 0; count of bases not matched to a gene: 6. This CDR3 region has 15 residues. The CDR3 region is CASSPGQAANYGYTF. The CDR3 coding sequence is TGTGCCAGCAGCCCCGGACAGGCGGCTAACTATGGCTACACCTTC.

CDR3 amino acids: CASSKARGSAYEQYF. CDR3 nucleotides: TGTGCCAGCAGCAAAGCGCGGGGCAGTGCCTACGAGCAGTACTTC. This rearrangement joins TRBV21-1 to TRBJ2-7; TRBD1, the table's D call, was not compared with the DNA. TRBV21-1 has pseudogene status. The CDR3 contains 15 residues.

The chain couples TRBV12-3 or TRBV12-4 to TRBJ2-7, with D tentatively TRBD1 (5 bases). This CDR3 comprises 13 residues. The V gene lost 7 bases and the J gene lost 1 base, with 11 bases spanning the gap. For the CDR3, the DNA is TGTGCCAGCAAGGTCGACAGTTCCTACGAGCAGTACTTC. Its protein is CASKVDSSYEQYF.

Many counts were recorded for this clonotype. The genes are TRBV14 and TRBJ2-2; D possibly corresponds to TRBD1 (5 bases). V was pared by 5 bases and J by 4 bases, with 8 bases between. The CDR3 consists of 13 residues. Germline CDR1 reads SGHDN; CDR2 reads FVKESK. The CDR3 region is CASSKGVTGELFF. The CDR3, as DNA: TGTGCCAGCAGCAAAGGGGTCACCGGGGAGCTGTTTTTT. Supplemented by reference TRBV14 and TRBJ2-2, the full variable domain reads EAGVTQFPSHSVIEKGQTVTLRCDPISGHDNLYWYRRVMGKEIKFLLHFVKESKQDESGMPNNRFLAERTGGTYSTLKVQPAELEDSGVYFCASSKGVTGELFFGEGSRLTVL.

This clonotype was recorded at least ten times. This sequence joins TRBV5-1 and TRBJ2-2; D remains ambiguous. The ends were cut back, 0 bases at V and 0 bases at J, with 9 bases in the middle. Germline CDR1 and CDR2: SGHRS and YFSETQ. This CDR3 spans 16 amino acids. CDR3 amino acids: CASSLEGGSNTGELFF. CDR3 coding DNA: TGCGCCAGCAGCTTGGAAGGCGGATCGAACACCGGGGAGCTGTTTTTT.

This clonotype was found many times. The J gene is TRBJ2-4, the V gene TRBV28; perhaps TRBD1 as D (5 bases). This CDR3 is 16 amino acids long. Germline V gives CDR1 MDHEN, CDR2 SYDVKM. Trimming took off 6 bases at V and 1 base at J, with 16 bases between the two ends. CDR3 DNA sequence: TGTGCCAGCAGCCAAAAGTCAGGGATCGCCAAAAACATTCAGTACTTC. Amino acid sequence: CASSQKSGIAKNIQYF.